The TCR beta chain described here comes from a study of cytomegalovirus exposure and HLA in healthy donors. Use of 60 Vbeta and 13 Jbeta primers characterized the PCR. The repertoire was sequenced with immunoSEQ multiplex PCR; TCRdb's copy has only in-frame clones and lacks some. The table has over 150,000 clones, 65% to 75% seen once. This CDR3 comprises 15 residues. The germline V and J ends were trimmed by 6 bases and 4 bases, with 18 bases remaining between them. The germline CDR1 and CDR2 sequences are WSHSY and SAAADI. V is TRBV10-2 and J is TRBJ2-5; D is possibly TRBD2 (7 bases). Source material: PBMCs. This TCR was recovered from a man aged 25-45 years in good health and CMV-seropositive. The CDR3 sequence: CASSPGVGGLETQYF. The CDR3 nucleotides read TGCGCCAGCAGCCCGGGGGTGGGGGGGCTAGAGACCCAGTACTTC.